Each of the 5 T cell receptor beta chains below was sequenced from the same sample in a study of beta chain features in type 1 diabetes. Findings and limits, study-wide: For Type 1 diabetes patients, all four CD4+ subsets carried TCRB CDR3s that were moderately but significantly shorter.

No antigen is known for these receptors. Isolated RNA was reverse transcribed in full, so expressed TCRB transcripts were sequenced. Here immunoSEQ multiplex PCR was the method, and the copy in TCRdb shows in-frame clones only, minus some. The data hold 400,000 or so clones, with 10% to 15% observed a single time. The material sequenced was naive CD4+ T cells from blood. These receptor sequences come from a woman younger than 35 with type 1 diabetes.

Worth noting for this clone: Other DNA sequences in this sample translate to the same CDR3. This chain uses TRBV5-1 with TRBJ2-5; the match to TRBD2 covers 8 bases. The length of the CDR3 is 14 residues. CDR1 is SGHRS and CDR2 is YFSETQ in the germline V gene. With 2 bases clipped from V and 2 bases from J, the junction kept 2 bases outside the gene matches. Written as DNA, the CDR3 is TGCGCCAGCAGCTTCGGGAGGGGGCAAGAGACCCAGTACTTC. This gives the protein CASSFGRGQETQYF.

The CDR3 loop is CASSLAPPGGYTF. In DNA form, the CDR3 reads TGTGCCAGCAGCTTAGCCCCCCCGGGTGGCTACACCTTC. This sequence joins TRBV7-2 and TRBJ1-2; D ambiguous. The CDR3 totals 13 residues. Trimming shortened V by 0 bases and J by 7 bases, and 9 bases separated the two germline ends. The V gene's germline CDR1 is SGHTA and CDR2 FQGNSA.

The chain couples TRBV6-5 to TRBJ1-1, with 7 nucleotides matching TRBD1. CDR1 is MNHEY and CDR2 is SVGAGI in the germline V gene. J was trimmed by 1 base and V by 4 bases; bases with no gene match: 6. The CDR3 has 15 amino acids. The CDR3, as DNA: TGTGCCAGCAGTTTGGTAGGGGGCACGAACACTGAAGCTTTCTTT. Translation gives CASSLVGGTNTEAFF.

The genes are TRBV15 and TRBJ2-7, with 12 positions matching TRBD1. This CDR3 is 14 amino acids long. V lost 5 bases, J lost 6 bases, and 5 bases stayed unmatched. CDR1 is LNHNV, CDR2 YYDKDF, per germline (reference sequence). For the CDR3, the DNA is TGTGCCACCAGCGCCGGGACAGGGGGCTTCGAGCAGTACTTC. Protein: CATSAGTGGFEQYF.

V usage is TRBV30 and J usage is TRBJ2-1; 11 nucleotides line up with TRBD2. The CDR3 consists of 15 residues. The germline V gene encodes CDR1 GTSNPN and CDR2 SVGIG (reference sequence). V gave up 0 bases and J gave up 7 bases; unmatched junction bases: 5. The CDR3: CAWSVTSGIWNEQFF. In DNA, the CDR3 is TGTGCCTGGAGTGTGACTAGCGGGATATGGAATGAGCAGTTCTTC. Together with reference TRBV30 and TRBJ2-1, the CDR3 gives the full variable domain: SQTIHQWPATLVQPVGSPLSLECTVEGTSNPNLYWYRQAAGRGLQLLFYSVGIGQISSEVPQNLSASRPQDRQFILSSKKLLLSDSGFYLCAWSVTSGIWNEQFFGPGTRLTVL.